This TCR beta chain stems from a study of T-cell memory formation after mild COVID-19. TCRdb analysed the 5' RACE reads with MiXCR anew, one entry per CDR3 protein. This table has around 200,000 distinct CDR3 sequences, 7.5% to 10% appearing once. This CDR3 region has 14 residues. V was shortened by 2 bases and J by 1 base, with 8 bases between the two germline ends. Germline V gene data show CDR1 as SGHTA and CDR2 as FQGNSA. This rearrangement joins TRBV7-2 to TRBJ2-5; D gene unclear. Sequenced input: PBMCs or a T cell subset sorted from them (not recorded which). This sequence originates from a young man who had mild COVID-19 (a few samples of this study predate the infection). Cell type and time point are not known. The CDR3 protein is CASSLRPTQETQYF. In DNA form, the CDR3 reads TGTGCCAGCAGCTTAAGACCTACCCAAGAGACCCAGTACTTC.